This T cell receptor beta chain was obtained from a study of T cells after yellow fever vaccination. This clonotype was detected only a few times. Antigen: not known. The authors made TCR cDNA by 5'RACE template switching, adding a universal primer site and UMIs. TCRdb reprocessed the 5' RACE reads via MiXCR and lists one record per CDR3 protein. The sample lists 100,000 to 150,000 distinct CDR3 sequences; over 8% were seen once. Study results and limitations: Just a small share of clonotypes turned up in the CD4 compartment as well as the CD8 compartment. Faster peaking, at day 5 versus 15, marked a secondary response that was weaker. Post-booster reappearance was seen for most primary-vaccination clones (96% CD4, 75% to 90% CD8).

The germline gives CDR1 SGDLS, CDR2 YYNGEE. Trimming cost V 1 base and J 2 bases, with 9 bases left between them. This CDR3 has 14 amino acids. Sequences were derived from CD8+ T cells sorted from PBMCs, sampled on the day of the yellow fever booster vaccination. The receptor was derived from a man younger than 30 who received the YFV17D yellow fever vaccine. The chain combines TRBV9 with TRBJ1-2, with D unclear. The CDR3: CASSVTPGNYGYTF. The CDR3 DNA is TGTGCCAGCAGCGTAACCCCCGGGAACTATGGCTACACCTTC.